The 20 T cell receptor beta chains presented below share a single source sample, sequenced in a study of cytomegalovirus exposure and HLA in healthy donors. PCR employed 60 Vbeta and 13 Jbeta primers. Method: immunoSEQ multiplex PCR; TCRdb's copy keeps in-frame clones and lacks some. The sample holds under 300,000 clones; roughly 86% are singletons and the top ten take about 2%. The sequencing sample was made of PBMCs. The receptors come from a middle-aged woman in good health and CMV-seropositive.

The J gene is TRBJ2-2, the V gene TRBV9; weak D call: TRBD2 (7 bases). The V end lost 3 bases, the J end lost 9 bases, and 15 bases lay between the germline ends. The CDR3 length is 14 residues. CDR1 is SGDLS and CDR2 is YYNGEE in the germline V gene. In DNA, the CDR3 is TGTGCCAGCAGCGCCGGAGGGGGGGGAAGGGAGCTGTTTTTT. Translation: CASSAGGGGRELFF.

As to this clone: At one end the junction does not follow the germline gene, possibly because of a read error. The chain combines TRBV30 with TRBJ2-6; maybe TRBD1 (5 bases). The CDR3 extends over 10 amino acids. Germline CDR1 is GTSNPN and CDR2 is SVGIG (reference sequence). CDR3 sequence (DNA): TGTGCCTGGGGGGCCAACGGCCTGACTTTC. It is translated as CAWGANGLTF.

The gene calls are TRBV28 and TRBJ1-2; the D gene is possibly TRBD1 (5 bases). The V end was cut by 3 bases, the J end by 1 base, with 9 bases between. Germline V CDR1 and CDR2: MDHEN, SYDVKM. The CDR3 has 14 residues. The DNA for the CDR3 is TGTGCCAGCAGTTTGGGGACTTTTAACTATGGCTACACCTTC. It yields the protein CASSLGTFNYGYTF.

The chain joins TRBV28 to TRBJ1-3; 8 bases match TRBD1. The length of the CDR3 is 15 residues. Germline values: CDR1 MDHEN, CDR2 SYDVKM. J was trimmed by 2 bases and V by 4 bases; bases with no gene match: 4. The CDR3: CASSSRTGTGNTIYF. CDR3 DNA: TGTGCCAGCAGTTCCAGGACAGGGACTGGAAACACCATATATTTT.

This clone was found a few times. The chain's CDR3 is CASSSNYIQYF. The CDR3 DNA follows: TGTGCCAGCAGTTCCAATTACATTCAGTACTTC. V usage is TRBV6-5 and J usage is TRBJ2-4; D call uncertain. Deletions cut 4 bases from V and 8 bases from J, with 6 bases between. This CDR3 contains 11 residues. Germline V gives CDR1 MNHEY, CDR2 SVGAGI.

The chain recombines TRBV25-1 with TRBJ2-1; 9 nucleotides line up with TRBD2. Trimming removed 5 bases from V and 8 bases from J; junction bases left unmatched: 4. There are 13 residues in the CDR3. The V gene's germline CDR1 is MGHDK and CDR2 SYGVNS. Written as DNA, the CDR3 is TGTGCCAGCAGTAAAGGCGGGAGGGATGAGCAGTTCTTC. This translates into CASSKGGRDEQFF.

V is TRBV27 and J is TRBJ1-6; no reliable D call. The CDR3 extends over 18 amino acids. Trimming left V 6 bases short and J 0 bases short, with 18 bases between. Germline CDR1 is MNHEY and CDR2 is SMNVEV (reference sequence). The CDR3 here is CASSIRRVPSSYNSPLHF. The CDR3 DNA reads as TGTGCCAGCAGCATCCGGCGGGTCCCGAGCTCCTATAATTCACCCCTCCACTTT.

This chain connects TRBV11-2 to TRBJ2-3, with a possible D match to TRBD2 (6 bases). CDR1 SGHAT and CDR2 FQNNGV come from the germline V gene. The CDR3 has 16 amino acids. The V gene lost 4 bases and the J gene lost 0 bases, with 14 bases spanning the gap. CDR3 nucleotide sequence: TGTGCCAGCAGCTCGTATATAGCGGCTAGCACAGATACGCAGTATTTT. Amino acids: CASSSYIAASTDTQYF.

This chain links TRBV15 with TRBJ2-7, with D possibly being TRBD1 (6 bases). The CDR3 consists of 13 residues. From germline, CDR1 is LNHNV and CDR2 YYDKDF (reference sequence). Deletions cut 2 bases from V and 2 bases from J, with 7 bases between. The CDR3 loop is CATSRQGTYEQYF. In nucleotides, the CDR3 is TGTGCCACCAGCAGACAGGGGACCTACGAGCAGTACTTC.

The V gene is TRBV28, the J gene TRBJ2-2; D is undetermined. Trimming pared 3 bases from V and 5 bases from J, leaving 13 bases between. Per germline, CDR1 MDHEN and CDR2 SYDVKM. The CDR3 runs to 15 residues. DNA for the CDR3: TGTGCCAGCAGTTTTCACGAGCTCCCGACCGGGGAGCTGTTTTTT. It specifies CASSFHELPTGELFF.

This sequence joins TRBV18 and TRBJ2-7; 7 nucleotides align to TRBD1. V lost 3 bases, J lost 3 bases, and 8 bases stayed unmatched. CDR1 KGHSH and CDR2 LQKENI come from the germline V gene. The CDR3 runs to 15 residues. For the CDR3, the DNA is TGTGCCAGCTCACCCTCCGACAGGGCCTACTACGAGCAGTACTTC. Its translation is CASSPSDRAYYEQYF.

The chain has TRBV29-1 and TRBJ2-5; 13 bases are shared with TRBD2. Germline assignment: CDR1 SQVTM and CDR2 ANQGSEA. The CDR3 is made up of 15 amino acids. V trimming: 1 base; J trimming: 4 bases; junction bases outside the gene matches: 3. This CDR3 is CSVEGTSGSLETQYF. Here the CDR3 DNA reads TGCAGCGTTGAAGGGACTAGCGGGAGCTTAGAGACCCAGTACTTC.

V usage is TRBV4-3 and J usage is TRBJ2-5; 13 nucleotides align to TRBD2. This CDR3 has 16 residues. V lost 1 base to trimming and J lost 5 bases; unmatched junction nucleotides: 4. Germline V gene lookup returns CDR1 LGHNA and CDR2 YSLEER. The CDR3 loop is CASSQGTSGSYETQYF. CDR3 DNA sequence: TGCGCCAGCAGCCAAGGGACTAGCGGGAGCTATGAGACCCAGTACTTC.

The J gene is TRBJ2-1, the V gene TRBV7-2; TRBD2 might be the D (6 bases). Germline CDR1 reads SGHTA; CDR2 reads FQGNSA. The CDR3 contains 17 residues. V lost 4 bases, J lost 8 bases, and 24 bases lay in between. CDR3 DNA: TGTGCCAGCAGCTCTCCTCCAATAGCGGTACAGAGCTATGAGCAGTTCTTC. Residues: CASSSPPIAVQSYEQFF.

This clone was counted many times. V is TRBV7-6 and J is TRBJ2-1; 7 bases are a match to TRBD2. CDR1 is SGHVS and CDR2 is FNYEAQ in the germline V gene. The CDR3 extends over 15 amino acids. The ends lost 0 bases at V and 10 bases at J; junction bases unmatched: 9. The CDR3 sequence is CASSLALGGGSEQFF. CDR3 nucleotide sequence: TGTGCCAGCAGCTTAGCGTTGGGGGGAGGGAGCGAGCAGTTCTTC.

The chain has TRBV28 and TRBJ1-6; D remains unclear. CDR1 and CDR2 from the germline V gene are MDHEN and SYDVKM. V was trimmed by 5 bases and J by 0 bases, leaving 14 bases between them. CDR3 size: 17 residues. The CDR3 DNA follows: TGTGCCAGCAGTCCCCGGGAGACCACCTCCTATAATTCACCCCTCCACTTT. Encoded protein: CASSPRETTSYNSPLHF. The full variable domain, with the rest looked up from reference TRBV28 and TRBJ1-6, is DVKVTQSSRYLVKRTGEKVFLECVQDMDHENMFWYRQDPGLGLRLIYFSYDVKMKEKGDIPEGYSVSREKKERFSLILESASTNQTSMYLCASSPRETTSYNSPLHFGNGTRLTVT.

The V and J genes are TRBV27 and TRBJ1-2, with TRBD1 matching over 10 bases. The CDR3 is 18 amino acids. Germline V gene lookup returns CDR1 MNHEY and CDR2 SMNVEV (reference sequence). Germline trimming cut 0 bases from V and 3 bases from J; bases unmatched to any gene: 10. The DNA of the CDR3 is TGTGCCAGCAGTTTATCCGCGACAGGGGGCGCGGGGGACTATGGCTACACCTTC. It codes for CASSLSATGGAGDYGYTF.

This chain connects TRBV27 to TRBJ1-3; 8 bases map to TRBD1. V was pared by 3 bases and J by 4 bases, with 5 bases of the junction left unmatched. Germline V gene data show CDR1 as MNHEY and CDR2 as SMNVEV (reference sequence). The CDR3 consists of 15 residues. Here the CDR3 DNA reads TGTGCCAGCAGTTTCAGGGGGCTTGGGGGAAACACCATATATTTT. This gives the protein CASSFRGLGGNTIYF.

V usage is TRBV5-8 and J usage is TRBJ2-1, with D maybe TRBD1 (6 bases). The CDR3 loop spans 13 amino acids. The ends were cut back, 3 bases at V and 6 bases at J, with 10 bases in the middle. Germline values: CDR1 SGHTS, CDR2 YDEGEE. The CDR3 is CASSSDRINEQFF. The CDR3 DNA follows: TGTGCCAGCAGCTCGGACAGAATCAATGAGCAGTTCTTC.

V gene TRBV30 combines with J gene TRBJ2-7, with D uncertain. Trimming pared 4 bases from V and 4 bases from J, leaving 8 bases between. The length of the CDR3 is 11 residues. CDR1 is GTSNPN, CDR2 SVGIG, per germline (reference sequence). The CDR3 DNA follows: TGTGCCTGGACCGCGGCTTACGAGCAGTACTTC. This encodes CAWTAAYEQYF.